This T cell receptor (beta chain) was captured in a study of T cell repertoires in breast cancer. Study details: Nine healthy donors served as controls.

Regarding the study as a whole: Singleton TCRs were discarded and only part of each tumor was sampled. Tumor-involved sentinel lymph nodes shared about fourfold more TCRs with matched tumors than tumor-free nodes (approximately 8% versus 2%). Around 20 TCR pairs recurred across seven or more tumors but rarely in control blood.

A remark on this clonotype: Its antigen is unknown.

Paired alpha-beta TCRs of CD8+ T cells were analyzed by expanded emulsion RT-PCR. A second nested PCR with blocking oligonucleotides suppressed unpaired genes. MiXCR was run by TCRdb on the emulsion pairing reads, yielding one entry per CDR3 protein. The data show some 37,000 distinct CDR3 sequences, with over 40% seen just once and around 60% held by the top ten. This sequence originates from a pool of human donors with breast cancer or a healthy control (not recorded which). The sequenced sample was CD8+ T cells.

The CDR3 DNA reads as TGCAGTGCTCGCCCGAGGGACACTGAAGCTTTCTTT. This gives the protein CSARPRDTEAFF. The chain employs TRBV20-1 and TRBJ1-1; D ambiguous. Germline V CDR1 and CDR2: DFQATT, SNEGSKA (reference sequence). The CDR3 totals 12 residues. Trimming shortened V by 5 bases and J by 3 bases, and 10 bases separated the two germline ends.